This T cell receptor beta chain is from a study of cytomegalovirus exposure and HLA in healthy donors. Across the whole study: Earlier, some 180 million T cells were analyzed, and 117 million unique TCR beta sequences were found among them. Whole-study results and caveats: In vitro work confirmed that a few CMV-associated chains recognize CMV antigens.

The ends lost 1 base at V and 3 bases at J; junction bases unmatched: 2. CDR3 size: 14 residues. Germline V gene sequence: CDR1 GTSNPN, CDR2 SVGIG (reference sequence). As concerns this clone: The antigen is not known.

With 60 Vbeta and 13 Jbeta primers, the PCR was carried out. Produced via immunoSEQ multiplex PCR; TCRdb's table is partial and in-frame only. The listing contains 180,000 or so clones. The sequenced material came from PBMCs. This clonotype was obtained from a boy under 18 in good health and CMV-seronegative. The chain combines TRBV30 with TRBJ2-2; the match to TRBD1 covers 7 bases. For the CDR3, the DNA is TGTGCCTGGAGTGGAGACAGGGACACCGGGGAGCTGTTTTTT. Its protein product is CAWSGDRDTGELFF.